This TCR beta chain was sequenced in a study of memory CD4+ T cells and cytomegalovirus serostatus. Across the study: Donors were healthy Belgian adults, about ten CMV seropositive and 20 to 25 seronegative. Study-wide points: About 40% of the roughly 160 known CMV-associated TCRbeta sequences appeared in CD4+ memory.

Single viable CD3+CD4+CD8-CD45RO+ cells were sorted as the memory CD4+ T cells. Serum IgG to CMV pp150, pp28, p38 and p52 defined serostatus. The assay was immunoSEQ multiplex PCR, and TCRdb's table has in-frame clones only and misses some. The sample lists tens of thousands of clones; over 80% were seen once. This clone was observed a few times. Its specificity is not known. The sequencing sample was made of memory CD4+ T cells from blood. The source of this sequence is an adult in good health and CMV-seronegative.

The CDR3 nucleotides read TGTGCCAGCAGTTTATCCCTCGGGGGAAGCAATCAGCCCCAGCATTTT. It is translated as CASSLSLGGSNQPQHF. The chain has TRBV28 and TRBJ1-5; possible D gene TRBD1, 5 bases. There are 16 residues in the CDR3. Trimming took 1 base from V and 1 from J, leaving 11 bases between them. The germline V gene has CDR1 MDHEN and CDR2 SYDVKM.